Reported below is one TCR beta chain. This specimen belongs to a study of blood T cell repertoires in COVID-19. Across the study: COVID-19 samples from acute and convalescent phases originated in the United States, Italy and Spain. In each case, the material was cDNA or gDNA derived from T cells, B-cell-depleted T cells, or PBMCs.

Trimming cost V 0 bases and J 9 bases, with 15 bases left between them. This CDR3 region has 16 residues. Germline V gene data show CDR1 as SGHTA and CDR2 as FQGNSA. Cohort 3 donors were reported recovered after two negative PCRs, clearance, or symptom resolution. In the original processing: Amplification from reference gene primers served as the basis for estimated nucleated cell counts. The table came from immunoSEQ multiplex PCR; TCRdb's copy has only in-frame clones and leaves some out. V and J calls and clone size are given by that table; D and trimming were obtained from the DNA. This sample yields a few hundred thousand clones, of which roughly nine tenths are seen a single time; 2.5% to 3% belongs to the top ten.

This receptor was identified in a woman in her twenties or thirties who had recovered from COVID-19. The chain has TRBV7-2 and TRBJ1-6, with D possibly TRBD1 on 5 matching bases. Sequencing was done on a sample of PBMCs or T cells enriched from blood (not recorded which). The CDR3 sequence is CASSLAVGTGGSPLHF. The CDR3 bases are TGTGCCAGCAGCTTAGCAGTAGGGACTGGAGGTTCACCCCTCCACTTT.